Shown below are 24 T cell receptor beta chains from a single sample sequenced in a study of T cell repertoires in cytomegalovirus infection. TCRdb passed the reads through MiXCR, listing each CDR3 protein once. In the table there are over 250,000 distinct CDR3 sequences, about 20% of which are singletons. No antigen has been identified for these receptors. The sequencing here drew on cultured PBMCs, taken from culture after CMV antigen stimulation. These receptors originate from a human donor in good health (CMV status not recorded). Some clones in this sample may be carry-over from other donors' samples.

In regard to this clonotype: This could be a read error, since a much larger clone is one nucleotide away. V is TRBV18 and J is TRBJ1-1; D may be TRBD1 (6 bases). The CDR3 runs to 16 residues. V was clipped by 3 bases and J by 6 bases, with 20 bases between them. Per germline, CDR1 KGHSH and CDR2 LQKENI. The CDR3 nucleotides are TGTGCCAGCTCACCTCTTAGGGGCAGGGGTTTGGCTGAAGCTTTCTTT. This codes for CASSPLRGRGLAEAFF.

J is TRBJ1-5 and V is TRBV6-2 or TRBV6-3; possible D gene TRBD1, 5 bases. Per the germline V gene, CDR1 is MNHEY and CDR2 is SVGEGT. The CDR3 runs 15 residues. Trimming stripped 2 bases from V and 7 bases from J, with 15 bases between. CDR3 bases: TGTGCCAGCAGTTACGGAGGGACGGACGCCCAGCCCCAGCATTTT. Translating gives CASSYGGTDAQPQHF.

The chain uses TRBV30 and TRBJ2-6; D could derive from TRBD1 or TRBD2 (5 bases each). The V and J ends lost 0 bases and 0 bases respectively, with 12 bases between them. CDR3 size: 17 residues. CDR1 is GTSNPN and CDR2 is SVGIG in the germline V gene (reference sequence). The CDR3 region has the DNA TGTGCCTGGAGTGTAACAGGACTGGGCTCTGGGGCCAACGTCCTGACTTTC. Encoded protein: CAWSVTGLGSGANVLTF.

In its sample, this clonotype was seen many times. V and J are TRBV12-3 or TRBV12-4 and TRBJ1-1, with 9 nucleotides matching TRBD1. V gave up 6 bases and J gave up 5 bases; unmatched junction bases: 10. The CDR3 length is 15 residues. CDR3 DNA: TGTGCCAGCAGCCCAGCGGGGACAGGGAGGACTGAAGCTTTCTTT. Encoded protein: CASSPAGTGRTEAFF.

This clonotype was seen more than once but under ten times. CDR3 protein: CSARDRSVGNTEAFF. The CDR3 nucleotides read TGCAGTGCCAGGGACAGATCAGTGGGGAACACTGAAGCTTTCTTT. V usage is TRBV20-1 and J usage is TRBJ1-1; 7 positions agree with TRBD1. Unmatched junction bases numbered 11, after V lost 6 bases and J lost 1 base. Germline CDR1 is DFQATT and CDR2 is SNEGSKA (reference sequence). The CDR3 runs to 15 residues.

The V gene is TRBV7-2, the J gene TRBJ1-3; a possible D gene is TRBD1 (5 bases). Trimming shortened V by 5 bases and J by 0 bases, and 11 bases separated the two germline ends. The CDR3 is 15 residues long. Germline CDR1 SGHTA, CDR2 FQGNSA. As DNA, the CDR3 is TGTGCCAGCAGCACAGGTGGGGCCTCTGGAAACACCATATATTTT. Translating gives CASSTGGASGNTIYF.

The CDR3 DNA sequence: TGTGCCAGCAGCCAAGCGGATGAGACCTCTGGGGCCAACGTCCTGACTTTC. Its translation is CASSQADETSGANVLTF. This chain links TRBV4-2 with TRBJ2-6; D is ambiguous. The CDR3 covers 17 residues. In germline, CDR1 is LGHNA, CDR2 YNFKEQ. The V end lost 1 base, the J end lost 0 bases, and 10 bases lay between the germline ends.

This clonotype was seen more than once but under ten times. J is TRBJ2-5 and V is TRBV7-9, with TRBD1 matching over 9 bases. V was pared by 2 bases and J by 5 bases, with 9 bases of the junction left unmatched. This CDR3 comprises 16 residues. Germline V gives CDR1 SEHNR, CDR2 FQNEAQ (reference sequence). CDR3 in DNA: TGTGCCAGCAGCTTATTTACAGGGGGCGCTTGGGAGACCCAGTACTTC. It encodes CASSLFTGGAWETQYF.

J is TRBJ2-7 and V is TRBV28; TRBD2 matches 9 bases. CDR1 and CDR2 from the germline V gene are MDHEN and SYDVKM. J was trimmed by 3 bases and V by 4 bases; bases with no gene match: 10. The CDR3 runs 16 residues. In DNA form, the CDR3 reads TGTGCCAGCAGTTCCCCCTCGACTAGCGGTTACTACGAGCAGTACTTC. Translating it yields CASSSPSTSGYYEQYF.

V gene TRBV19 combines with J gene TRBJ2-7, with TRBD1 identical over 10 bases. The germline CDR1 and CDR2 sequences are LNHDA and SQIVND (reference sequence). CDR3 length: 16 residues. The V gene end was trimmed by 0 bases and the J gene end by 3 bases; junction bases not matched to a gene: 5. In nucleotides, the CDR3 is TGTGCCAGTAGTATAGAGGCCGGGACAGGGGTCTACGAGCAGTACTTC. This codes for CASSIEAGTGVYEQYF.

This clonotype was found a few times. The V call is TRBV19, the J call TRBJ2-7; possibly TRBD2 for D (6 bases). Per germline, CDR1 LNHDA and CDR2 SQIVND (reference sequence). The CDR3 contains 13 residues. The V and J ends lost 5 bases and 6 bases respectively, with 14 bases between them. The CDR3 region is CASSGAGSREQYV. The CDR3, as DNA: TGTGCCAGTAGTGGGGCGGGATCTCGCGAGCAGTACGTC.

The V call is TRBV20-1, the J call TRBJ2-3; 12 bases map to TRBD1. The V segment lost 6 bases and the J segment 5 bases; nucleotides outside the gene matches: 9. Germline V lookup: CDR1 DFQATT, CDR2 SNEGSKA (reference sequence). CDR3 length: 15 residues. CDR3 amino acids: CSARGTGGRKDTQYF. The CDR3 DNA reads as TGCAGTGCCCGCGGGACAGGGGGCAGGAAAGATACGCAGTATTTT.

Many counts were recorded for this clonotype. The genes are TRBV5-1 and TRBJ2-2, with D hard to call. This CDR3 comprises 15 residues. The V and J ends lost 3 bases and 6 bases respectively, with 15 bases between them. Germline CDR1 and CDR2: SGHRS and YFSETQ. The CDR3 DNA reads TGCGCCAGCAGCTCAGACCCGGGTACAGCCGGGGAGCTGTTTTTT. Translation gives CASSSDPGTAGELFF.

This chain connects TRBV7-2 to TRBJ2-7; the D is unclear. V gave up 4 bases and J gave up 3 bases, with 10 bases separating them. The CDR3 loop spans 13 amino acids. Germline V gives CDR1 SGHTA, CDR2 FQGNSA. DNA of the CDR3: TGTGCCAGCAGCTCGGCCGGCAGCTACGAGCAGTACTTC. Translation: CASSSAGSYEQYF.

The chain couples TRBV20-1 to TRBJ1-5; possibly TRBD1 for D (5 bases). This CDR3 is 13 amino acids long. Germline V gene lookup returns CDR1 DFQATT and CDR2 SNEGSKA (reference sequence). The V end was cut by 4 bases, the J end by 6 bases, with 13 bases between. The DNA of the CDR3 is TGCAGTGCTACCCCTGCGAGGGGTCAGCCCCAGCATTTT. The encoded protein is CSATPARGQPQHF.

The rearrangement uses TRBV24-1 and TRBJ1-1, with 8 bases fitting TRBD1. Germline assignment: CDR1 KGHDR and CDR2 SFDVKD. This CDR3 region has 14 residues. With 3 bases clipped from V and 3 bases from J, the junction kept 2 bases outside the gene matches. The CDR3 coding sequence is TGTGCCACCAGTGATCAGACAGGGGACACTGAAGCTTTCTTT. Its translation is CATSDQTGDTEAFF.

This clonotype came up a few times. This rearrangement joins TRBV12-3 or TRBV12-4 to TRBJ1-5; weak D call: TRBD1 (6 bases). This CDR3 has 14 amino acids. Trimming pared 6 bases from V and 3 bases from J, leaving 12 bases between. The CDR3 DNA reads as TGTGCCAGCAGGCCCGGGACACCCAATCAGCCCCAGCATTTT. Translation: CASRPGTPNQPQHF.

The chain recombines TRBV27 with TRBJ2-5, with D unresolved. CDR1 MNHEY and CDR2 SMNVEV come from the germline V gene (reference sequence). V was trimmed by 2 bases and J by 6 bases, leaving 16 bases between them. The CDR3 is 15 residues long. The CDR3 nucleotides are TGTGCCAGCAGTTTAATTATTACGGTTAGGAAGACCCAGTACTTC. It specifies CASSLIITVRKTQYF.

This clonotype was detected ten times or more. As DNA, the CDR3 is TGTGCCAGCAGCTCAACCCTAGTACGGCAGTTCTTC. Encoded protein: CASSSTLVRQFF. This sequence joins TRBV7-2 and TRBJ2-1; unclear D gene. In germline, CDR1 is SGHTA, CDR2 FQGNSA. V dropped 4 bases and J dropped 12 bases, with 13 bases sitting between them. The CDR3 length is 12 residues.

This clonotype showed up just a few times. The CDR3 coding sequence is TGTGCCTGGAGTGGAGGTGTGACTAGCGGGAGCTATGAGCAGTTCTTC. Translating it yields CAWSGGVTSGSYEQFF. V is TRBV30 and J is TRBJ2-1, with 12 bases lining up with TRBD2. V lost 1 base, J lost 8 bases, and 9 bases stayed unmatched. Per germline, CDR1 GTSNPN and CDR2 SVGIG (reference sequence). The CDR3 contains 16 residues. Filled out from reference TRBV30 and TRBJ2-1, the complete variable domain reads SQTIHQWPATLVQPVGSPLSLECTVEGTSNPNLYWYRQAAGRGLQLLFYSVGIGQISSEVPQNLSASRPQDRQFILSSKKLLLSDSGFYLCAWSGGVTSGSYEQFFGPGTRLTVL.

This clonotype was found many times. The rearrangement uses TRBV7-2 and TRBJ2-3; 12 bases line up with TRBD2. The CDR3 is made up of 15 amino acids. The J segment lost 4 bases and the V segment lost 5 bases, leaving 4 bases of the junction unmatched. Germline CDR1 reads SGHTA; CDR2 reads FQGNSA. The CDR3 nucleotides are TGTGCCAGCAGCCCCCTAGCGGGAGGGGCAGATACGCAGTATTTT. As protein: CASSPLAGGADTQYF.

This clonotype has at least ten counts. V and J are TRBV12-3 or TRBV12-4 and TRBJ1-2, with 7 bases fitting TRBD1. With V trimmed by 6 bases and J by 7 bases, 5 bases remained unmatched. The CDR3 covers 12 residues. The CDR3 DNA sequence: TGTGCCAGCAGCCTGAGGACAGGTGGCTACACCTTC. Translation gives CASSLRTGGYTF.

This clonotype was counted ten times or more. The J gene is TRBJ2-7, the V gene TRBV28, with D perhaps being TRBD1 or TRBD2 (5 bases each). Germline CDR1 reads MDHEN; CDR2 reads SYDVKM. The germline V and J ends were trimmed by 5 bases and 2 bases, with 13 bases remaining between them. The CDR3 contains 14 residues. The CDR3 loop is CASSLGERPYEQYF. DNA for the CDR3: TGTGCCAGCAGTCTAGGGGAGCGCCCCTACGAGCAGTACTTC.

This chain uses TRBV14 with TRBJ2-7; D possibly corresponds to TRBD2 (5 bases). The CDR3 spans 15 residues. Trimming took 3 bases from V and 0 from J, leaving 12 bases between them. CDR1 SGHDN and CDR2 FVKESK come from the germline V gene. In nucleotides, the CDR3 is TGTGCCAGCAGCCAGGGAGCCCGAGGCTCCTACGAGCAGTACTTC. Translation gives CASSQGARGSYEQYF.